Listed below are T cell receptor beta chains from one sample, sequenced in a study of blood T cell repertoires in COVID-19. Assay: immunoSEQ multiplex PCR; the TCRdb copy retains only in-frame clones and omits some. The repertoire has 350,000 to 500,000 clones, roughly 90% of them found once; the top ten carry around 0.92%. Sequencing was done on a sample of peripheral blood. These receptors all stem from a man between 18 and 35 years old with COVID-19, enrolled during active disease. The CDR3 runs from the conserved cysteine through the conserved F or W. Fields, in order: CDR3 DNA, CDR3 protein, clone size, CDR3 length, J gene, V gene, D gene. D genes are given only for firm matches. Expanded clones are given a class, and other clones once, few, many or no size at all.

TGCGCCAGCAGCCCTGGACAGGGCGTCCCAACTAATGAAAAACTGTTTTTT | CASSPGQGVPTNEKLFF | . | 17 | TRBJ1-4 | TRBV4-1 | TRBD1
TGTGCCAGTAGTAGACTAGCGGGGGGTCAAGAGACCCAGTACTTC | CASSRLAGGQETQYF | . | 15 | TRBJ2-5 | TRBV19 | TRBD2
TGTGCCAGCAGCATAGGGGGGGCTTATAATTCACCCCTCCACTTT | CASSIGGAYNSPLHF | . | 15 | TRBJ1-6 | TRBV6-6 | .
TGCGCCAGCAGCCCCCCGGGATCACCCCTCCACTTT | CASSPPGSPLHF | . | 12 | TRBJ1-6 | TRBV4-1 | .
TGTGCCAGTAAGAGCCCCGCACAGTTCCACTCTGGGGCCAACGTCCTGACTTTC | CASKSPAQFHSGANVLTF | . | 18 | TRBJ2-6 | TRBV19 | .
TGTGCCAGCAGACTAGCGGGAGATGGGTATGAGCAGTTCTTC | CASRLAGDGYEQFF | . | 14 | TRBJ2-1 | TRBV28 | TRBD2
TGTGCCAGCAGTGTACAGGGCTTGGAGAATTCACCCCTCCACTTT | CASSVQGLENSPLHF | . | 15 | TRBJ1-6 | TRBV2 | .
TGTGCCGGTTCTCGGGTCTCTGGGGCCAACGTCCTGACTTTC | CAGSRVSGANVLTF | . | 14 | TRBJ2-6 | TRBV21-1 | .
TGTGCCAGTACCCGGAAACCGGGCAGGGCCACCGATCAGCCCCAGCATTTT | CASTRKPGRATDQPQHF | . | 17 | TRBJ1-5 | TRBV19 | .
TGCGCCAGCAGCCAAGAGTCGATACAAGCTAACTATGGCTACACCTTC | CASSQESIQANYGYTF | . | 16 | TRBJ1-2 | TRBV4-1 | .
TGTGCCAGCAGCGTAGGAGGCTCGGGACTGAGCTCCTACGAGCAGTACTTC | CASSVGGSGLSSYEQYF | . | 17 | TRBJ2-7 | TRBV9 | .
TGTGCCAGTAGTCCACTCGGAGGGAAGAGTACCCTCCACTTT | CASSPLGGKSTLHF | once | 14 | TRBJ1-6 | TRBV19 | .
TGTGCCAGCAGTTATTCAGGATACAGTTTGAACACTGAAGCTTTCTTT | CASSYSGYSLNTEAFF | . | 16 | TRBJ1-1 | TRBV6-5 | .
TGCGCCAGCAAGGGACTAGCGGGCGCTAGCACAGATACGCAGTATTTT | CASKGLAGASTDTQYF | . | 16 | TRBJ2-3 | TRBV5-1 | TRBD2
TGTGCCACCGTCCCGGGGGAATACGAGCAGTACTTC | CATVPGEYEQYF | . | 12 | TRBJ2-7 | TRBV6-5 | .
TGTGCCAGCAGCTTAAACAGCGGTTCGGGTACGCAGTATTTT | CASSLNSGSGTQYF | . | 14 | TRBJ2-3 | TRBV7-8 | .
TGTGCCAGCAGCCAGGGCATATATAGCAATCAGCCCCAGCATTTT | CASSQGIYSNQPQHF | . | 15 | TRBJ1-5 | TRBV3-1/TRBV3-2 | .
TGTGCCAGCAGTCGAAAGGGACAGGAATTTGACTATGGCTACACCTTC | CASSRKGQEFDYGYTF | . | 16 | TRBJ1-2 | TRBV5-6 | TRBD1
TGTGCCAGTAGTATGGAGGGAGAGACCCAGTACTTC | CASSMEGETQYF | . | 12 | TRBJ2-5 | TRBV19 | .